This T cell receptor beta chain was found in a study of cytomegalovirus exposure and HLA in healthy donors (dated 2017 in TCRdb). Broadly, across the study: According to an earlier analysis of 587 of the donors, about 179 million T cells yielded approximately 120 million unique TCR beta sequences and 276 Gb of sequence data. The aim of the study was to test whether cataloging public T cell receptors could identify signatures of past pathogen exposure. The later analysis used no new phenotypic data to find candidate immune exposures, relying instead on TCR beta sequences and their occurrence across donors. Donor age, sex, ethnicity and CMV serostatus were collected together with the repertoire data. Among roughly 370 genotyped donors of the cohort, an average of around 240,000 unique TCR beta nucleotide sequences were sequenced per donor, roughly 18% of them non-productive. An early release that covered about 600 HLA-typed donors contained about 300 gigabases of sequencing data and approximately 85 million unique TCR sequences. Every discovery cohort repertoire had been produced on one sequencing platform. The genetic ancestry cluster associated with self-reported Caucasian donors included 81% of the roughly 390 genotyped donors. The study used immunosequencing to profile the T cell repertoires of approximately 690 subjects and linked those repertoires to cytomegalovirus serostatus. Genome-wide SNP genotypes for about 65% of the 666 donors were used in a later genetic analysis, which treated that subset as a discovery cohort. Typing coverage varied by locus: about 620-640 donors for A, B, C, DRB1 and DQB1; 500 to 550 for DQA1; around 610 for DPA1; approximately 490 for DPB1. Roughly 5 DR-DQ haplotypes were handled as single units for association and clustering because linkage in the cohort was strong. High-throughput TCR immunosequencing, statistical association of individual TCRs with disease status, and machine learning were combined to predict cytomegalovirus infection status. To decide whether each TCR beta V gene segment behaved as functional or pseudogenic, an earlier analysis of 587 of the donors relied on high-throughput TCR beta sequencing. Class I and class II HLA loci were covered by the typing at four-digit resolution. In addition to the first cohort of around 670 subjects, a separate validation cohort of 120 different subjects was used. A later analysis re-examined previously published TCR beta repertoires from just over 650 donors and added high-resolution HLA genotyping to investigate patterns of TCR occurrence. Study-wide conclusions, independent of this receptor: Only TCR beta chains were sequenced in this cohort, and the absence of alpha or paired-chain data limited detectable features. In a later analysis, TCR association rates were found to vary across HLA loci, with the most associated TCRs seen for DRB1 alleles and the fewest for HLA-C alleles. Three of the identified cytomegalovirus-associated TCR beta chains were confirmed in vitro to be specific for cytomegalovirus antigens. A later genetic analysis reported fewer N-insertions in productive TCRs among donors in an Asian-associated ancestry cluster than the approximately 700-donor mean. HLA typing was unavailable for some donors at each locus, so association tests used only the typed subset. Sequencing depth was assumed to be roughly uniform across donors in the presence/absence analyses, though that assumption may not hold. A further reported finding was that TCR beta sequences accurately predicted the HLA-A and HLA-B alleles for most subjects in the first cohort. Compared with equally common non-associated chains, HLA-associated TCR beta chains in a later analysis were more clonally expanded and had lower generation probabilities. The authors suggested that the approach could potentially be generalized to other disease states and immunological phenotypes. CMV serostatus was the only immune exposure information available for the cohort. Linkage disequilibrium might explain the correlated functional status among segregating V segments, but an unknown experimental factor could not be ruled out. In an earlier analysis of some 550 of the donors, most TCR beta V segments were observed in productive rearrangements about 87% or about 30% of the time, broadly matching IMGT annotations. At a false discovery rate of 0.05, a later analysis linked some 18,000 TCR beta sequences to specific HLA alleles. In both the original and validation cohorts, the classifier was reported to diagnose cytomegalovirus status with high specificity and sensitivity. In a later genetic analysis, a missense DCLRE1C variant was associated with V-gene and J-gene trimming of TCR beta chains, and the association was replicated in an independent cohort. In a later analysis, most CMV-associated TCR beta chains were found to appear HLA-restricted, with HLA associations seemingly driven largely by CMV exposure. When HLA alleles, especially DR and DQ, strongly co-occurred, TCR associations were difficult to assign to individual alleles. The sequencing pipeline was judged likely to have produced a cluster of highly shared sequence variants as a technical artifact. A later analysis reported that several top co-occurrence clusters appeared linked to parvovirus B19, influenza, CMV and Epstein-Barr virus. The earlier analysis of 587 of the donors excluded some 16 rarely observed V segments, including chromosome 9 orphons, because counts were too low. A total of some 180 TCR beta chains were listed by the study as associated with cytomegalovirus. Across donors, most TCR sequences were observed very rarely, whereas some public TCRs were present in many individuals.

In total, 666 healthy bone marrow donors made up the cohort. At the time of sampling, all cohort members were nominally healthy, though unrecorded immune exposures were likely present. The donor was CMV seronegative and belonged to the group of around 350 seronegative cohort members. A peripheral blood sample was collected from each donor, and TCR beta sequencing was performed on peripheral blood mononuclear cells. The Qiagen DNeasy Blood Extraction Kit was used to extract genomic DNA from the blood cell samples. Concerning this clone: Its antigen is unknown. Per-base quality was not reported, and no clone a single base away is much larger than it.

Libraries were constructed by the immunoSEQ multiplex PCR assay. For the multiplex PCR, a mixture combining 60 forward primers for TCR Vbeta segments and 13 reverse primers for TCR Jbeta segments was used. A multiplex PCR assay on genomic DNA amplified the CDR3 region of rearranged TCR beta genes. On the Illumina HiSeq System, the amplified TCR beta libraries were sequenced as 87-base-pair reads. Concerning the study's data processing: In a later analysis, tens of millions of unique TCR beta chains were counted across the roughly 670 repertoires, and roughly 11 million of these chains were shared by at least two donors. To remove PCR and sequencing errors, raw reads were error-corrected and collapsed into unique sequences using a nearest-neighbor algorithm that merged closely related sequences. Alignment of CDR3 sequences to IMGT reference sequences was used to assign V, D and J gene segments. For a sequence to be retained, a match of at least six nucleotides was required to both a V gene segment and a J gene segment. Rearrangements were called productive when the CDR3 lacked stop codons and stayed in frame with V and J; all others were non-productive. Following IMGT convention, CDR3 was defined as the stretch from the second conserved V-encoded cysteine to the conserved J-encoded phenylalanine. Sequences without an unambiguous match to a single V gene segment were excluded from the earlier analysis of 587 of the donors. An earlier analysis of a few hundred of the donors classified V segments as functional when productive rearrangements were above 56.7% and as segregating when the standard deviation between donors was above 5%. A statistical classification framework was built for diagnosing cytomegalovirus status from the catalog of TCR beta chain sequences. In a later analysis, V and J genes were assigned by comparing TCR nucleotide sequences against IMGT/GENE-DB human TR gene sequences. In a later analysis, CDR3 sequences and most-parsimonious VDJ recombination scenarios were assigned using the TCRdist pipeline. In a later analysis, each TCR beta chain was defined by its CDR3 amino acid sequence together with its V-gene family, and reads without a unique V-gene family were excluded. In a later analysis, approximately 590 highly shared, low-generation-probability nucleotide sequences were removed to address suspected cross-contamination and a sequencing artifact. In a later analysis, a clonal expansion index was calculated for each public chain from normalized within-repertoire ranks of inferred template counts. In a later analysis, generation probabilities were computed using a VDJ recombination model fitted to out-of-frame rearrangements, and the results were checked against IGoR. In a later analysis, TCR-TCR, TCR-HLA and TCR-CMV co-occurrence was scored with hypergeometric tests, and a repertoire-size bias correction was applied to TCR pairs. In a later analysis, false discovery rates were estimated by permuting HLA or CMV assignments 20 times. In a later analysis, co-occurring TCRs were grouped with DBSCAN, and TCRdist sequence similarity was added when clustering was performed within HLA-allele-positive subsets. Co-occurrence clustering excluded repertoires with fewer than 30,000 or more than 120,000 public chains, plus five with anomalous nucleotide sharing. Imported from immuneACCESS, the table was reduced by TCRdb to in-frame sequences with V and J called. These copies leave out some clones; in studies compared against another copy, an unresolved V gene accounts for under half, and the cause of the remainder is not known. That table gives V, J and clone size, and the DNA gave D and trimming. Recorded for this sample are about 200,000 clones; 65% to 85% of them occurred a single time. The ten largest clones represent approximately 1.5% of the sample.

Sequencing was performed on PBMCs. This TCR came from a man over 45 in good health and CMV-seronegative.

In nucleotide form, the sequence is TGTGCCAGTAGTATCGGGACAGTCAAAGAGACCCAGTACTTC. This is translated as CASSIGTVKETQYF. The receptor chain draws on TRBV19 and TRBJ2-5, with TRBD1 identical over 7 junction bases. Its CDR3 holds 14 amino acids, cysteine through phenylalanine. Just the 42-base CDR3 DNA is kept, in frame starting at base 1. Based on the germline V gene (reference sequence), the CDR1 and CDR2 sequences are LNHDA and SQIVND. V is cut back by 3 bases and J by 3 bases, with 4 bases in the junction unmatched.